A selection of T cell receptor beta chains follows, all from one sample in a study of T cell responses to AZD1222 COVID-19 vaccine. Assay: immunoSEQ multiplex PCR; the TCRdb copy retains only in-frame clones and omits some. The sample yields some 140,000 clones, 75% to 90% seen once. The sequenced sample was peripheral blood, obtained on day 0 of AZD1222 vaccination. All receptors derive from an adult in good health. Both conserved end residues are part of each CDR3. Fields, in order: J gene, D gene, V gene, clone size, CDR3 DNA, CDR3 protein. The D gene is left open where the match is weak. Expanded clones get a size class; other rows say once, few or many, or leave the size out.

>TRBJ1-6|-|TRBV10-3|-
TGTGCCATCAGTGCAGCGGTTTCTAATTCACCCCTCCACTTT
CAISAAVSNSPLHF
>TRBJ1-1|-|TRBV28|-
TGTGCCATTGGATCGTACGGCGCTGAAGCTTTCTTT
CAIGSYGAEAFF
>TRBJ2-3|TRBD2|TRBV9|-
TGTGCCAGCAGCGAGACTAGCGGGGGATATAGCACAGATACGCAGTATTTT
CASSETSGGYSTDTQYF
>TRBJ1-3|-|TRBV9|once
TGTGCCAGCAGCGTAGGGACGAATCCGGGACGGCCTGGGGACACCATATATTTT
CASSVGTNPGRPGDTIYF
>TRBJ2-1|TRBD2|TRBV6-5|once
TGTGCCAGCAGACTAGCGGGAGATAACAATGAGCAGTTCTTC
CASRLAGDNNEQFF
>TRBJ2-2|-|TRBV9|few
TGTGCCAGCAGCGTCGGCGGAGACACCGGGGAGCTGTTTTTT
CASSVGGDTGELFF
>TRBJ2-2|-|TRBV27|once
TGTGCCAGCGGGAGGTGGGGAATGACGTGGACCGGGGAGCTGTTTTTT
CASGRWGMTWTGELFF
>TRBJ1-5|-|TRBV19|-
TGTGCCAGTAGTAAGGTGAATAGCAATCAGCCCCAGCATTTT
CASSKVNSNQPQHF
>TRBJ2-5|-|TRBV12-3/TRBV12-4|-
TGTGCCAGCAGTTTAGTAAACAGACGGACCCAGTACTTC
CASSLVNRRTQYF
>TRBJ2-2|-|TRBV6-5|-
TGTGCCAGCAGTCCGGACCGACTGAACACCGGGGAGCTGTTTTTT
CASSPDRLNTGELFF
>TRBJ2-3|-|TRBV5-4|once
TGTGCCAGCAGCTTGGGGGGGGTGGGAGCAGATACGCAGTATTTT
CASSLGGVGADTQYF
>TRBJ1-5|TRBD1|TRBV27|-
TGTGCCAGCGCCGACAGGGCCGGCAATCAGCCCCAGCATTTT
CASADRAGNQPQHF
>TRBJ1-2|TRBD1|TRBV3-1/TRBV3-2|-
TGTGCCAGCAGCCCGCACCAGACCGTTCAGGGGGATGGCTACACCTTC
CASSPHQTVQGDGYTF
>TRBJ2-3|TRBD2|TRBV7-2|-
TGTGCCAGCAGCTTACTGGTTCTAGCGGGGACCCCCCAGACGCAGTATTTT
CASSLLVLAGTPQTQYF
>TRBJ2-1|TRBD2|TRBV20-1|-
TGCAGTGCTAGTTCACTAGCGGGGGGTGACAATGAGCAGTTCTTC
CSASSLAGGDNEQFF
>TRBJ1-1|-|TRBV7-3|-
TGTGCCAGCAGCTTATGGTTACAGGGCAATTCTCTAAACACTGAAGCTTTCTTT
CASSLWLQGNSLNTEAFF
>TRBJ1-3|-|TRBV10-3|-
TGTGCCATCAGTGCGTCAGGTATCTCTGGAAACACCATATATTTT
CAISASGISGNTIYF
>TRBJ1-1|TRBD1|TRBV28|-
TGTGCCAGCAGTCCCTCAGGGGGCGGGAGGACTGAAGCTTTCTTT
CASSPSGGGRTEAFF
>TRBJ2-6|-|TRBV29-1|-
TGCAGCGTTGAGGAGGGGCTCAGCTCTGGGGCCAACGTCCTGACTTTC
CSVEEGLSSGANVLTF
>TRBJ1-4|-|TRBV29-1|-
TGCAGCGTTGAAAGGTCTCTAGGGGAAAAACTGTTTTTT
CSVERSLGEKLFF
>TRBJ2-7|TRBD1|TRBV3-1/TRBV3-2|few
TGTGCCAGCAGCCAAAACAGGGGTTCCGAGCAGTACTTC
CASSQNRGSEQYF
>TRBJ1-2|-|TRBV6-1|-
TGTGCCAGCAGTGATTTACAGGGAGGGGGTTCTGGCTACACCTTC
CASSDLQGGGSGYTF
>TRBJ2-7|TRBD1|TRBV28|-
TGTGCCAGCAGTTCCCCACCGACAGGGACGAGGCAGTACTTC
CASSSPPTGTRQYF
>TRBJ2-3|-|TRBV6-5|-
TGTGCCAGCAGTTACTCGTCCTACGGGGTGCAGTATTTT
CASSYSSYGVQYF
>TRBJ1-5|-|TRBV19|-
TGTGCCAGTAGTATAGGGGGAGGCAGCAATCAGCCCCAGCATTTT
CASSIGGGSNQPQHF
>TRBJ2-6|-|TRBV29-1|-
TGCAGCGTTCTTGGGGGAGAATCTGGGGCCAACGTCCTGACTTTC
CSVLGGESGANVLTF
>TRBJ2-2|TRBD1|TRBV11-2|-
TGTGCCAGCAGCTTAATGGGACAGGGGGCCGGGGAGCTGTTTTTT
CASSLMGQGAGELFF
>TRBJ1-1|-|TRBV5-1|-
TGCGCCAGCAGCTTGAGGGGGGAAAACACTGAAGCTTTCTTT
CASSLRGENTEAFF
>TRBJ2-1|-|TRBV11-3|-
TGTGCCAGCAGCGACGTCCCCAATGAGCAGTTCTTC
CASSDVPNEQFF
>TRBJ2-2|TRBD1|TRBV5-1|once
TGCGCCAGCAGCCCCACAGGGGGCTTCACCGGGGAGCTGTTTTTT
CASSPTGGFTGELFF
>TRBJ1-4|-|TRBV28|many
TGTGCCAGCAGTCCAATTAGCCGGACTAATGAAAAACTGTTTTTT
CASSPISRTNEKLFF